Each of the 20 T cell receptor beta chains below was sequenced from the same sample in a study of shared clonotypes between healthy human individuals (dated by TCRdb to 2018 to 2020). The protocol used for the library was the immunoSEQ multiplex PCR assay. The table comes from immuneACCESS by way of TCRdb, which keeps in-frame sequences with V and J called. Part of the clones is missing from these tables; in studies checked, under half for an unresolved V gene and the rest for unknown reasons. Across this sample there are some 380,000 clones, with about 96% seen only once. The ten most abundant clones make up approximately 0.32% of the sample. Sequencing input: memory CD8+ T cells sorted from blood. In the paper's terms, the cell subset or site label means: CD45RO+ cells pooled with CCR7-negative TemRA cells. These receptor sequences come from a man aged 25-40 years in good health.

The chain links TRBV4-1 to TRBJ2-4; 10 bases are shared with TRBD2. V was clipped by 3 bases and J by 0 bases; unmatched bases: 11. The CDR3 covers 19 residues. Germline CDR1 is MGHRA and CDR2 is YSYEKL. CDR3 DNA: TGCGCCAGCAGCCAGAATCCCAGCGGGAGGGTCCTAGCCAAAAACATTCAGTACTTC. This codes for CASSQNPSGRVLAKNIQYF.

The CDR3 sequence is CAWSYLGQGLLYGYTF. As DNA, the CDR3 is TGTGCCTGGAGTTATCTGGGACAGGGCCTCCTCTATGGCTACACCTTC. The rearrangement links TRBV30 to TRBJ1-2; TRBD1 agrees at 9 bases. J gave up 4 bases and V 2 bases, and 11 bases lay outside the gene matches. CDR3 size: 16 residues. Looked up from germline, CDR1 is GTSNPN and CDR2 is SVGIG (reference sequence).

This rearrangement joins TRBV27 to TRBJ2-4; maybe TRBD2 (7 bases). Germline-derived CDR1 and CDR2 are MNHEY and SMNVEV (reference sequence). V lost 6 bases and J lost 8, with 20 bases in between. This CDR3 is 15 amino acids long. The CDR3 loop is CASRSGGAPWYIQYF. The DNA for the CDR3 is TGTGCCAGCAGGTCTGGGGGGGCCCCTTGGTACATTCAGTACTTC.

CDR3 DNA sequence: TGTGCCAGCAGTGATCCGAGACAGGGGGCCTACAATGAGCAGTTCTTC. Translation gives CASSDPRQGAYNEQFF. The chain is built from TRBV25-1 and TRBJ2-1; 9 nucleotides match TRBD1. The CDR3 spans 16 residues. CDR1 is MGHDK and CDR2 is SYGVNS in the germline V gene. Trimming removed 3 bases from V and 2 bases from J; junction bases left unmatched: 5.

This chain uses TRBV7-2 with TRBJ1-2, with no clear D. This CDR3 spans 13 amino acids. V was shortened by 1 base and J by 4 bases, with 7 bases between the two germline ends. Germline lookup yields CDR1 SGHTA and CDR2 FQGNSA. The CDR3 nucleotides read TGTGCCAGCAGCTTAGGGCACTCCTATGGCTACACCTTC. Its protein is CASSLGHSYGYTF.

This clone was seen more than once but under ten times. The V gene is TRBV19, the J gene TRBJ1-2, with 9 bases lining up with TRBD1. Germline assignment: CDR1 LNHDA and CDR2 SQIVND (reference sequence). CDR3 length equals 14 residues. J was trimmed by 5 bases and V by 5 bases; bases with no gene match: 6. CDR3 DNA sequence: TGTGCCAGTAGTCACGGGACAGGGCGGTATGGCTACACCTTC. This translates into CASSHGTGRYGYTF.

This chain uses TRBV28 with TRBJ1-5; D is perhaps TRBD1 (6 bases). The V end lost 3 bases, the J end lost 3 bases, and 9 bases lay between the germline ends. Germline-derived CDR1 and CDR2 are MDHEN and SYDVKM. The CDR3 spans 14 residues. CDR3 in amino acids: CASSLSGDNQPQHF. DNA for the CDR3: TGTGCCAGCAGTTTGTCAGGGGACAATCAGCCCCAGCATTTT.

This CDR3 is CASSQREGRTGELFF. CDR3 nucleotide sequence: TGCGCCAGCAGCCAACGCGAGGGCCGAACCGGGGAGCTGTTTTTT. The V and J genes are TRBV4-1 and TRBJ2-2, with a tentative D call TRBD2 (5 bases). Looked up from germline, CDR1 is MGHRA and CDR2 is YSYEKL. Trimming took 2 bases from V and 5 from J, leaving 12 bases between them. CDR3 length: 15 amino acids.

The rearrangement joins TRBV4-1 to TRBJ2-6; no clear D gene. This CDR3 is 18 amino acids long. The V gene lost 1 base and the J gene lost 0 bases, with 13 bases spanning the gap. Germline V gene data show CDR1 as MGHRA and CDR2 as YSYEKL. The CDR3 here is CASSQVGSLFSGANVLTF. The CDR3 DNA is TGCGCCAGCAGCCAAGTGGGCAGTTTGTTCTCTGGGGCCAACGTCCTGACTTTC.

The chain recombines TRBV4-2 with TRBJ2-7, with D possibly TRBD1 on 5 matching bases. V gave up 0 bases and J gave up 5 bases, with 20 bases separating them. Looked up from germline, CDR1 is LGHNA and CDR2 is YNFKEQ. This CDR3 spans 17 amino acids. Here the CDR3 reads CASSQDTGLARFDEQYF. For the CDR3, the DNA is TGTGCCAGCAGCCAAGATACAGGTCTGGCGAGGTTTGACGAGCAGTACTTC.

The J gene is TRBJ2-7, the V gene TRBV16, with D uncertain. Germline CDR1 KGHSY, CDR2 FQNENV. The CDR3 loop spans 13 amino acids. Trimming shortened V by 2 bases and J by 2 bases, and 7 bases separated the two germline ends. As DNA, the CDR3 is TGTGCCAGCAGCCAACTAGTGACCTACGAGCAGTACTTC. Its translation is CASSQLVTYEQYF. The whole variable domain, remainder taken from reference TRBV16 and TRBJ2-7, is GEEVAQTPKHLVRGEGQKAKLYCAPIKGHSYVFWYQQVLKNEFKFLISFQNENVFDETGMPKERFSAKCLPNSPCSLEIQATKLEDSAVYFCASSQLVTYEQYFGPGTRLTVT.

This rearrangement joins TRBV5-1 to TRBJ1-5; TRBD1 is a possible D gene (5 bases). The CDR3 totals 14 residues. Germline assignment: CDR1 SGHRS and CDR2 YFSETQ. V was clipped by 4 bases and J by 1 base, with 9 bases between them. CDR3 region: CASSTRDSNQPQHF. DNA of the CDR3: TGCGCCAGCAGCACCCGGGACAGCAATCAGCCCCAGCATTTT.

This chain uses TRBV30 with TRBJ2-2; D not resolved. The CDR3 sequence is 13 residues long. Deletions cut 8 bases from V and 1 base from J, with 11 bases between. Germline V CDR1 and CDR2: GTSNPN, SVGIG (reference sequence). The chain's CDR3 is CARRRRNTGELFF. CDR3 in DNA: TGTGCCCGAAGAAGGAGGAACACCGGGGAGCTGTTTTTT.

The V and J genes are TRBV4-1 and TRBJ2-1; possibly TRBD2 for D (5 bases). This CDR3 has 16 residues. V was cut by 1 base and J by 3 bases, with 13 bases left in between. CDR1 is MGHRA and CDR2 is YSYEKL in the germline V gene. DNA for the CDR3: TGCGCCAGCAGCCAAGCGGAGGCGCGAATCTACAATGAGCAGTTCTTC. Amino acid sequence: CASSQAEARIYNEQFF.

The CDR3 sequence: CASSNRLGKNIQYF. The CDR3 DNA is TGTGCCAGCAGCAATCGACTAGGCAAAAACATTCAGTACTTC. This sequence joins TRBV11-2 and TRBJ2-4, with a weak D call TRBD2 (6 bases). Germline V lookup: CDR1 SGHAT, CDR2 FQNNGV. CDR3 size: 14 residues. Trimming removed 5 bases from V and 3 bases from J, with 11 bases in between.

The chain couples TRBV25-1 to TRBJ1-5; possibly TRBD1 for D (6 bases). Germline V gene lookup returns CDR1 MGHDK and CDR2 SYGVNS. V was cut by 2 bases and J by 4 bases, with 9 bases left in between. This CDR3 is 14 amino acids long. CDR3 amino acids: CASSERGANQPQHF. The CDR3, as DNA: TGTGCCAGCAGTGAAAGGGGGGCGAATCAGCCCCAGCATTTT.

The J gene is TRBJ1-3, the V gene TRBV2, with 10 bases fitting TRBD1. V was pared by 4 bases and J by 3 bases, with 3 bases of the junction left unmatched. The CDR3 length is 15 residues. Germline V gene lookup returns CDR1 SNHLY and CDR2 FYNNEI. This CDR3 reads CASSGDRGGGNTIYF. The CDR3 coding sequence is TGTGCCAGCAGTGGGGACAGGGGCGGTGGAAACACCATATATTTT.

The gene calls are TRBV13 and TRBJ2-7; 11 positions agree with TRBD2. CDR3 length: 15 residues. CDR1 and CDR2 from the germline V gene are PRHDT and FYEKMQ (reference sequence). V lost 5 bases to trimming and J lost 4 bases; unmatched junction nucleotides: 7. DNA of the CDR3: TGTGCCAGCAGCCTCACTAGCGGGAGTCGTTACGAGCAGTACTTC. Translating it yields CASSLTSGSRYEQYF. The complete variable domain, with remaining parts taken from reference TRBV13 and TRBJ2-7, reads AAGVIQSPRHLIKEKRETATLKCYPIPRHDTVYWYQQGPGQDPQFLISFYEKMQSDKGSIPDRFSAQQFSDYHSELNMSSLELGDSALYFCASSLTSGSRYEQYFGPGTRLTVT.

This chain links TRBV28 with TRBJ2-3; 14 bases fit TRBD2. CDR3 length: 18 residues. J was trimmed by 6 bases and V by 5 bases; bases with no gene match: 13. Looked up from germline, CDR1 is MDHEN and CDR2 is SYDVKM. The CDR3 loop is CASSSPGLAGDPSDTQYF. CDR3 DNA sequence: TGTGCCAGCAGTAGCCCGGGACTAGCGGGAGATCCGTCGGATACGCAGTATTTT.

The V call is TRBV30, the J call TRBJ1-1, with 8 bases identical to TRBD1. Per germline, CDR1 GTSNPN and CDR2 SVGIG (reference sequence). V was pared by 1 base and J by 1 base, with 11 bases of the junction left unmatched. The CDR3 runs to 17 residues. CDR3 amino acids: CAWSDYRGAPRNTEAFF. The CDR3 DNA follows: TGTGCCTGGAGTGACTACAGGGGGGCCCCCCGGAACACTGAAGCTTTCTTT.